The sequence of this T cell receptor (beta chain) was determined in a study of OX40 agonist ivuxolimab in advanced cancers. Points from the study as a whole: In the 0.1 to 3.0 mg/kg range, CD4+ and CD8+ blood T cells had expanded clonally by week 6. Averaged across samples, CD8+ T cells carried more expanded clones than CD4+ did.

About this clone itself: Its antigen is still unknown.

Method: immunoSEQ multiplex PCR; TCRdb's copy keeps in-frame clones and lacks some. The sample has about 90,000 clones; approximately 91% are singletons. The TCR was taken from an adult with an advanced solid tumor such as melanoma, head and neck, liver or kidney cancer. The sequences come from CD4+ or CD8+ T cells sorted from blood, collected in a trial of the OX40 agonist ivuxolimab.

The CDR3, as DNA: TGTGCCAGCAGCTTCGACAGGGCTAATACGCAGTATTTT. This translates into CASSFDRANTQYF. The gene calls are TRBV9 and TRBJ2-3, with 7 nucleotides matching TRBD1. Germline CDR1 reads SGDLS; CDR2 reads YYNGEE. Losses at the gene ends were 4 bases for V and 7 bases for J; bases not matched to a gene: 6. CDR3 length: 13 residues. Based on the CDR3 plus reference TRBV9 and TRBJ2-3, the full variable domain is DSGVTQTPKHLITATGQRVTLRCSPRSGDLSVYWYQQSLDQGLQFLIQYYNGEERAKGNILERFSAQQFPDLHSELNLSSLELGDSALYFCASSFDRANTQYFGPGTRLTVL.